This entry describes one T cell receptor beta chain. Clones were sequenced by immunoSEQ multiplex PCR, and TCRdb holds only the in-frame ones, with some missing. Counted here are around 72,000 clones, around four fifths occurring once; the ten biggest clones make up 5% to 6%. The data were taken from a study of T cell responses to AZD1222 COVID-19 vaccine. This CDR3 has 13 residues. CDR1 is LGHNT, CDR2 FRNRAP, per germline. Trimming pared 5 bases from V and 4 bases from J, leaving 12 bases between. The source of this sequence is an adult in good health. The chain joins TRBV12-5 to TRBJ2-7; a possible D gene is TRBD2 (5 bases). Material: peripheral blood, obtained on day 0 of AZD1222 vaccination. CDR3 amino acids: CASGRREGYEQYF. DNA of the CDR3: TGTGCTAGTGGTCGCCGGGAAGGGTACGAGCAGTACTTC. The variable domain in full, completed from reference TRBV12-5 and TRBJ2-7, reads DARVTQTPRHKVTEMGQEVTMRCQPILGHNTVFWYRQTMMQGLELLAYFRNRAPLDDSGMPKDRFSAEMPDATLATLKIQPSEPRDSAVYFCASGRREGYEQYFGPGTRLTVT.